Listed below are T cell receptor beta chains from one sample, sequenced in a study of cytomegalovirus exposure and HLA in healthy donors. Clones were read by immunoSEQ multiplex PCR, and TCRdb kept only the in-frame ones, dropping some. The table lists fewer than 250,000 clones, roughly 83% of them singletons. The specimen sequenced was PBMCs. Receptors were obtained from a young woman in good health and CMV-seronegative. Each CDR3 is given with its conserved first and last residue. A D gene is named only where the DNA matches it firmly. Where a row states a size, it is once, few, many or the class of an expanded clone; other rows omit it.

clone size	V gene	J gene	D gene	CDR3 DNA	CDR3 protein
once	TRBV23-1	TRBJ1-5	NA	TGCGCCAGCAGTCAATCAGGTCCCAATCAGCCCCAGCATTTT	CASSQSGPNQPQHF
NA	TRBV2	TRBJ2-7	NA	TGTGCCAGCAGTTTCTCCTACGAGCAGTACTTC	CASSFSYEQYF
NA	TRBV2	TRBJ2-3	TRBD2	TGTGCCAGCATGGCGACTAGCTTGGCCACAGATACGCAGTATTTT	CASMATSLATDTQYF
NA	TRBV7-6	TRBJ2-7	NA	TGTGCCAGCAGTTACGAGGCGGAGCAGTACTTC	CASSYEAEQYF
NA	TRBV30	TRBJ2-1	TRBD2	TGTGCCTGGAAGGCCCAGTGGGGACTAGCGGAGGGGGCGGATGAGCAGTTCTTC	CAWKAQWGLAEGADEQFF
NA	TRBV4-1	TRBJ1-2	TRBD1	TGCGCCAGCAGCTATACCGATGGACAGGCCCCCGGCTACACCTTC	CASSYTDGQAPGYTF
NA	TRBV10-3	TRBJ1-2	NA	TGTGCCATCAGTGAGCCGCCTGGCTATGGCTACACCTTC	CAISEPPGYGYTF
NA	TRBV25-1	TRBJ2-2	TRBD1	TGTGCCAGCAGGCGGCAGGGGGAAGCCGGGGAGCTGTTTTTT	CASRRQGEAGELFF
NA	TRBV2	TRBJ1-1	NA	TGTGCCAGCAGTGAATACGGCAGAAACACTGAAGCTTTCTTT	CASSEYGRNTEAFF
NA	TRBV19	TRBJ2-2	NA	TGTGCCAGTAGCACTGGGCAAAAGGTTGGGACCGGGGAGCTGTTTTTT	CASSTGQKVGTGELFF
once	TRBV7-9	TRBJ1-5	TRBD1	TGTGCCAGCAGCTTTCACTCGGGACAGGGGAATCAGCCCCAGCATTTT	CASSFHSGQGNQPQHF
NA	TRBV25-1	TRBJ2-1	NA	TGTGCGAGCAGTGGTACCGGGACTGGGTTTTGGGAGCAGTTCTTC	CASSGTGTGFWEQFF
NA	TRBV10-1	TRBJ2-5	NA	TGCGCCAGCAGTGAAAATCCCCCCTTGGGGAAGACCCAAGAGACCCAGTACTTC	CASSENPPLGKTQETQYF
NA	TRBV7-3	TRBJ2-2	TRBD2	TGTGCCAGCAGCTTAATCCCCGGACTAGCGGGAGGGACCGGGGAGCTGTTTTTT	CASSLIPGLAGGTGELFF
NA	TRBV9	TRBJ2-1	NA	TGTGCCAGCAGCGTGGGCGGCGGGGCGACCTACAATGAGCAGTTCTTC	CASSVGGGATYNEQFF
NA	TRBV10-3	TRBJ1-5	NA	TGTGCCATCAGTGAGTCGGGACTTCCCAATCAGCCCCAGCATTTT	CAISESGLPNQPQHF
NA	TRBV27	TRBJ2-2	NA	TGTGCCAGCAGCCCTTGGGCCGGAGAGCTGTTTTTT	CASSPWAGELFF
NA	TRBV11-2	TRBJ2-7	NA	TGTGCCAGCAGCTCCTTATCCGGGCCCCACGAGCAGTACTTC	CASSSLSGPHEQYF
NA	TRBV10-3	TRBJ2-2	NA	TGTGCCATCAGGGAGGGGGCGATCGGGGAGCTGTTTTTT	CAIREGAIGELFF
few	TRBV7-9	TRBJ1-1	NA	TGTGCCAGCAGCTTGACGGCTAACACTGAAGCTTTCTTT	CASSLTANTEAFF
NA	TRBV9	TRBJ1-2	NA	TGTGCCAGCAGCGTAGAGGGTAACTATGGCTACACCTTC	CASSVEGNYGYTF
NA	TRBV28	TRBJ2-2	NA	TGTGCCAGCAGTTTTGGGCTGGGCACCGGGGAGCTGTTTTTT	CASSFGLGTGELFF
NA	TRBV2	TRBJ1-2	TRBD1	TGTGCCAGCAGTGAGAGCGAGGGGGCGCTGGGCTATGGCTACACCTTC	CASSESEGALGYGYTF
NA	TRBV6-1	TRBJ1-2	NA	TGTGCCAGCAACGCGGGGCCTGGCTACACCTTC	CASNAGPGYTF
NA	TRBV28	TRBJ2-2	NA	TGTGCCAGCAGTTTGGACGGTCGGTTGAGGGAGCTGTTTTTT	CASSLDGRLRELFF
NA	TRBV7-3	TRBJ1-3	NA	TGTGCCAGCTCGGACGCTGCGTCTGGAAACACCATATATTTT	CASSDAASGNTIYF
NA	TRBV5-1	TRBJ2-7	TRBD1	TGCGCCAGCAGCCCGAGACAGGGGGAGTATTCCGAGCAGTACTTC	CASSPRQGEYSEQYF
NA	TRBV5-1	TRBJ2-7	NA	TGCGCCAGCAGCCCGGCGTCGGGAACGTACCACGAGCAGTACTTC	CASSPASGTYHEQYF
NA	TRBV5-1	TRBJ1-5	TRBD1	TGCGCCAGCAGCTTTCAGGGGGAACAGCCCCAGCATTTT	CASSFQGEQPQHF
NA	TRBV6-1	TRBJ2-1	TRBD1	TGTGCCAGCAGTGAGTACAGGGGGCGAGAGTACAATGAGCAGTTCTTC	CASSEYRGREYNEQFF
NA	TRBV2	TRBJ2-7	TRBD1	TGTGCCAGCAGTGCTAGACAGGGGAAGTCCTACGAGCAGTACTTC	CASSARQGKSYEQYF
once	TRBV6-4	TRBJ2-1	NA	TGTGCCAGCAGTGACTCAAGTGGGGAGGTGAATGAGCAGTTCTTC	CASSDSSGEVNEQFF
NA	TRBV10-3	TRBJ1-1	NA	TGTGCCATCAGTGACTCCCATGGGGGTATGAACACTGAAGCTTTCTTT	CAISDSHGGMNTEAFF
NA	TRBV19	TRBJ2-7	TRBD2	TGTGCCAGTAGGGAGGGACTAGCGGGAGCCTACGAGCAGTACTTC	CASREGLAGAYEQYF
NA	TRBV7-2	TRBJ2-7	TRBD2	TGTGCCAGCAGCTCAAATCTAGCGGGAGAAAGACACGAGCAGTACTTC	CASSSNLAGERHEQYF
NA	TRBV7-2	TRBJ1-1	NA	TGTGCCAGCAGCTTACGCCCCGGCACTGAAGCTTTCTTT	CASSLRPGTEAFF
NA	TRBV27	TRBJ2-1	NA	TGTGCCAGCAGCTTCGGACCCAACAATGAGCAGTTCTTC	CASSFGPNNEQFF
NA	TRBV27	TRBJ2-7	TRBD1	TGTGCCAGCAGTTCGGGACAGGGGGTCTTCGAGCAGTACTTC	CASSSGQGVFEQYF
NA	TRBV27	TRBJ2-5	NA	TGTGCCAGCAGTCCCTGGGGGCGGGTGGAGACCCAGTACTTC	CASSPWGRVETQYF
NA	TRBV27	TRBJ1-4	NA	TGTGCCAGCAGTTTATCGGATAGACCGAGTCTCGGGGAACTGTTTTTT	CASSLSDRPSLGELFF
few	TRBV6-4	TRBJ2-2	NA	TGTGCCAGCAGTGACTCCGGCACAGGGGAGGTCACCGGGGAGCTGTTTTTT	CASSDSGTGEVTGELFF
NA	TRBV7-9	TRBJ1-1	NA	TGTGCCAGCAGCAGGGAGGGCACTGAAGCTTTCTTT	CASSREGTEAFF
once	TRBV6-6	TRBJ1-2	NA	TGTGCCATCACTCCGGGGGCTCACTATGGCTACACCTTC	CAITPGAHYGYTF
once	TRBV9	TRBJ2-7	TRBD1	TGTGCCAGCAGCGCCTGGGACAGCTCCTACGAGCAGTACTTC	CASSAWDSSYEQYF
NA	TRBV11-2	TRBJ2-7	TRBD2	TGTGCCAGCAGCCCCCTGCAACGCCCTAAGCGGGGGAGCTCCTACGAGCAGTACTTC	CASSPLQRPKRGSSYEQYF
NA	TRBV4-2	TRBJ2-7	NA	TGTGCCAGCAGCCAAGATCCGATGGGGACCAGCTCCTACGAGCAGTACTTC	CASSQDPMGTSSYEQYF
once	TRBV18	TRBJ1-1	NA	TGTGCCAGCCGGGGACGGAATGACACTGAAGCTTTCTTT	CASRGRNDTEAFF
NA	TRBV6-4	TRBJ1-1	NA	TGTGCCAGCAGCGCTAGCGCCAATGCTGAAGCTTTCTTT	CASSASANAEAFF
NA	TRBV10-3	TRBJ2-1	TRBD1	TGTGCCATCAGGGGACAGGGGAATGAGCAGTTCTTC	CAIRGQGNEQFF
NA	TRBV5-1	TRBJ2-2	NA	TGCGCCAGCAGCCCTGGTGGCGGGGAGCTGTTTTTT	CASSPGGGELFF
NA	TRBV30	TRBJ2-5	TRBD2	TGTGCCTGGAGAATAGCGGGGGGGGCGGAGACCCAGTACTTC	CAWRIAGGAETQYF
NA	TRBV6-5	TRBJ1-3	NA	TGTGCCAGCAGTAGAACGACCCTCCCGGGAAACACCATATATTTT	CASSRTTLPGNTIYF
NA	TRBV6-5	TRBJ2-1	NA	TGTGCCAGCAGCCCGCCGCTAGCTTCCAATGAGCAGTTCTTC	CASSPPLASNEQFF
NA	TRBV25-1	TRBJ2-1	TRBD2	TGTGCCAGTGCTCTAGCGGGAGGTCGCAATGAGCAGTTCTTC	CASALAGGRNEQFF
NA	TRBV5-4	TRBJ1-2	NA	TGTGCCAGCATCCCAGTTAAGGGCTACACCTTC	CASIPVKGYTF
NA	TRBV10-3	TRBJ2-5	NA	TGTGCCACCGGGGGTAGCGGTCAGGAGACCCAGTACTTC	CATGGSGQETQYF